This TCR beta chain was found in a study of shared clonotypes between healthy human individuals. Study overall: Donors were a couple of women and a few men aged 18 to 49. Study-level points and caveats: Naive subsets usually exceeded memory subsets in estimated richness. The sole specimen, blood, was sampled, and tissue repertoires likely differ.

As regards this clone: What it binds is unknown.

TCRdb's copy holds only in-frame clones and misses some; the assay was immunoSEQ multiplex PCR. The data contain 2 million to 2.5 million clones, 80% to 95% of them seen just once; the ten biggest clones take up around 0.35%. The length of the CDR3 is 15 residues. CDR1 and CDR2 (germline): SGHRS, YFSETQ. The germline V and J ends were trimmed by 0 bases and 5 bases, with 12 bases remaining between them. The sequenced sample consisted of naive CD4+ T cells from PBMCs. The subset is: CD45RA+ positively selected. The TCR comes from a man aged 18 to 30 in good health. Some clones in this sample may be carry-over from other donors' samples. This chain connects TRBV5-1 to TRBJ1-5; D not certain. The CDR3 DNA follows: TGCGCCAGCAGCTTGGATGGGCGGGTCCATCAGCCCCAGCATTTT. This codes for CASSLDGRVHQPQHF.